The sequence of this T cell receptor beta chain was determined in a study of T cell repertoires in cytomegalovirus infection. TCRdb processed the reads anew with MiXCR; each CDR3 protein has one entry. The sample yields around 450,000 distinct CDR3 sequences, approximately 33% seen once. This CDR3 spans 16 amino acids. V dropped 3 bases and J dropped 2 bases, with 11 bases sitting between them. Germline-derived CDR1 and CDR2 are LNHDA and SQIVND (reference sequence). The receptor was isolated from a human donor in good health (CMV status not recorded). Some clones in this sample may be carry-over from other donors' samples. The gene calls are TRBV19 and TRBJ2-6; unclear D gene. Input material: PBMCs. In DNA form, the CDR3 reads TGTGCCAGTAGTATGTGGGGATCAGCTGGGGCCAACGTCCTGACTTTC. Protein product: CASSMWGSAGANVLTF.